This TCR beta chain appears in the sequencing data of a study of OX40 agonist ivuxolimab in advanced cancers. Study details: The study treated patients with ivuxolimab, an agonistic anti-OX40 (CD134) antibody. The dose of intravenous ivuxolimab that patients received every 2 weeks ranged from 0.01 to 10 mg/kg. Study-wide results and limits: Partial responders at 0.1-3.0 mg/kg had among the lowest clonal expansion.

Sequencing was performed with immunoSEQ multiplex PCR; in TCRdb, only in-frame clones are kept and a portion is missing. Of around 25,000 clones listed, 65% to 90% are singletons. The CDR3 has 14 residues. CDR1 is MGHRA, CDR2 YSYEKL, per germline. V gave up 3 bases and J gave up 1 base, with 9 bases separating them. Concerning this clone: The target antigen is unknown.

V and J are TRBV4-1 and TRBJ2-5; TRBD1 is a possible D gene (6 bases). The material sequenced was CD4+ or CD8+ T cells sorted from blood, taken in a trial of the OX40 agonist ivuxolimab. This TCR was recovered from an adult with an advanced solid tumor such as melanoma, head and neck, liver or kidney cancer. The CDR3 loop is CASSQRTVQETQYF. DNA of the CDR3: TGCGCCAGCAGCCAGCGGACAGTCCAAGAGACCCAGTACTTC.